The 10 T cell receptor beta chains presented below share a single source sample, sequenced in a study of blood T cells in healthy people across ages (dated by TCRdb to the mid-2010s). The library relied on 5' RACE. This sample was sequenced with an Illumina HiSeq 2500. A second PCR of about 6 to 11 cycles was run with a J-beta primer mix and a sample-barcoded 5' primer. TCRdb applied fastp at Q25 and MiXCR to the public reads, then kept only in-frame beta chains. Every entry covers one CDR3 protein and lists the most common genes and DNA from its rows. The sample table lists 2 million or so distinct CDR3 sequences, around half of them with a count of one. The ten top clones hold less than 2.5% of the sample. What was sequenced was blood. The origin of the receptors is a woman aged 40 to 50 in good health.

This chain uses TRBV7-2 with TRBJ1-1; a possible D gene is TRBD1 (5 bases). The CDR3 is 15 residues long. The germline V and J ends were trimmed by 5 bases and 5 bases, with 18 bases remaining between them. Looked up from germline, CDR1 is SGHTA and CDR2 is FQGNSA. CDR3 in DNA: TGTGCCAGCAGCCCCACGGCGGGGCAAGGGACTGAAGCTTTCTTT. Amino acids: CASSPTAGQGTEAFF.

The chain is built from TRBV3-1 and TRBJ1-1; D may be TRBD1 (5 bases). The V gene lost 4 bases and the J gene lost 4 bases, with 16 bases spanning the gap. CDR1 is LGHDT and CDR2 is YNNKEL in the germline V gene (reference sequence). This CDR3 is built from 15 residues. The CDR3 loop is CASSPAEGWGTEAFF. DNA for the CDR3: TGTGCCAGCAGCCCCGCGGAGGGGTGGGGCACTGAAGCTTTCTTT.

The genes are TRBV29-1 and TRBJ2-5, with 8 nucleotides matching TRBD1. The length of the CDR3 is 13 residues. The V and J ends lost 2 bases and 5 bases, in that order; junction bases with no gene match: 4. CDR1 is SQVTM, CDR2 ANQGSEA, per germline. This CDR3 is CSVETGGSETQYF. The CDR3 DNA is TGCAGCGTTGAAACAGGGGGATCGGAGACCCAGTACTTC.

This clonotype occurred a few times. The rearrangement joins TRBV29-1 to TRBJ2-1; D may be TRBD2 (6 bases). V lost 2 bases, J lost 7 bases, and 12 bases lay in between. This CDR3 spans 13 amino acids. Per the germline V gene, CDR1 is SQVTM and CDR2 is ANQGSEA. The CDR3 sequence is CSVESRGYNEQFF. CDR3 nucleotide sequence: TGCAGCGTTGAATCCCGGGGGTATAATGAGCAGTTCTTC.

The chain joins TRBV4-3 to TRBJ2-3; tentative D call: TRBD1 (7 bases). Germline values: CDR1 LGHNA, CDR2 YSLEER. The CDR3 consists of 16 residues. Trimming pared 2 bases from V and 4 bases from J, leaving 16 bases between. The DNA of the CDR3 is TGCGCCAGCAGCCAACGACAGGGTACGGGAGCAGATACGCAGTATTTT. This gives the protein CASSQRQGTGADTQYF.

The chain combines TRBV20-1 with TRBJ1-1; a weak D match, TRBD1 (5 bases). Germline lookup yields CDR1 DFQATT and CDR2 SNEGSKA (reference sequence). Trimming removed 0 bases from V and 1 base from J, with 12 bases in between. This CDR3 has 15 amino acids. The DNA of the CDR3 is TGCAGTGCTAGAGACAGGGTGGAGGCGAACACTGAAGCTTTCTTT. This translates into CSARDRVEANTEAFF.

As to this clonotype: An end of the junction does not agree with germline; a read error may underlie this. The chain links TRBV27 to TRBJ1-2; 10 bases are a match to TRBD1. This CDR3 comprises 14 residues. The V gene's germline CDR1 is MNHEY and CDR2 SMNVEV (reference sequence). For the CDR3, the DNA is TGTGCCAGCAGACAGACAGGGGGCGGCTATGACTACACCTTC. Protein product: CASRQTGGGYDYTF.

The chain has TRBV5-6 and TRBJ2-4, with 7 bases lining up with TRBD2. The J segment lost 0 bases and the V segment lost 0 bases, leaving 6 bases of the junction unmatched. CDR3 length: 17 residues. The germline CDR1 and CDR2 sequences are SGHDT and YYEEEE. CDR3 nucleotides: TGTGCCAGCAGCTTGGTCTCAGCGGGGACAGCCAAAAACATTCAGTACTTC. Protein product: CASSLVSAGTAKNIQYF.

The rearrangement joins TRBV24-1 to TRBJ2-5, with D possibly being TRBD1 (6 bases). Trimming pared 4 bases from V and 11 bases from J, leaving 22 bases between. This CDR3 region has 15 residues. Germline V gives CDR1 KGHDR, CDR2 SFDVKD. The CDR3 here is CATSDSPGDHNEQYF. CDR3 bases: TGTGCCACCAGTGACTCCCCAGGGGACCACAATGAGCAGTACTTC.

The CDR3 DNA reads TGTGCCAGCAGCTACCTACGGGGGGGCACCGACGAGCAGTACTTC. Translation gives CASSYLRGGTDEQYF. The chain employs TRBV7-9 and TRBJ2-7, with 8 bases aligning to TRBD2. The CDR3 is made up of 15 amino acids. J gave up 5 bases and V 4 bases, and 10 bases lay outside the gene matches. Germline CDR1 SEHNR, CDR2 FQNEAQ (reference sequence).